The next 6 T cell receptor beta chains were all read from a single sample in a study of technical replicates of blood from several donors. Only in-frame clones appear in the TCRdb table, and some are missing; sequencing was by immunoSEQ multiplex PCR. The table has 79,000 or so clones, more than 85% seen once. Source material: T cells isolated from PBMCs. All receptors derive from a human donor in good health.

In DNA form, the CDR3 reads TGTGCCTGGAGTCCACAGGGGGCTGGGGAAAAACTGTTTTTT. This encodes CAWSPQGAGEKLFF. This sequence joins TRBV30 and TRBJ1-4, with 9 bases lining up with TRBD1. The trim removed 2 bases at V and 8 bases at J, leaving 6 bases unmatched. The CDR3 loop spans 14 amino acids. The germline gives CDR1 GTSNPN, CDR2 SVGIG (reference sequence).

On this clone: The junction departs from germline at one end; a sequencing error may be responsible. This sequence joins TRBV6-1 and TRBJ2-7; 7 bases map to TRBD1. The CDR3 runs to 15 residues. Germline V lookup: CDR1 MNHNS, CDR2 SASEGT. The CDR3, as DNA: TGTGCCAGCAGCGAAGCAAGGGGGCAACTGTACGAGCAGTACTTC. This translates into CASSEARGQLYEQYF.

The J gene is TRBJ2-7, the V gene TRBV10-1, with 10 bases lining up with TRBD1. CDR3 length: 15 residues. CDR1 is WNHNN, CDR2 SYGVQD, per germline (reference sequence). With V trimmed by 6 bases and J by 5 bases, 10 bases remained unmatched. The DNA for the CDR3 is TGCGCCAGCAGCGTCACCGGGACAGGGGTCCACGAGCAGTACTTC. It yields the protein CASSVTGTGVHEQYF.

A remark on this clone: Germline and junction disagree at one end, which may indicate a read error. V and J are TRBV7-8 and TRBJ1-3, with a tentative D call TRBD1 (5 bases). CDR3 length: 17 residues. The germline V gene has CDR1 SGHVS and CDR2 FQNEAQ. CDR3 in amino acids: CASSLRGVGDSRNTIYF. In DNA form, the CDR3 reads TGTGCCAGCAGCTTACGGGGGGTCGGAGACTCTCGAAACACCATATATTTT.

V gene TRBV7-8 combines with J gene TRBJ2-1, with a tentative D call TRBD1 (6 bases). This CDR3 has 16 amino acids. Deletions cut 0 bases from V and 3 bases from J, with 12 bases between. The germline V gene encodes CDR1 SGHVS and CDR2 FQNEAQ. The CDR3 DNA reads as TGTGCCAGCAGCTTAGCGCAGGGACACTACTACAATGAGCAGTTCTTC. Its translation: CASSLAQGHYYNEQFF.

V is TRBV7-9 and J is TRBJ2-7; possible D gene TRBD2, 6 bases. This CDR3 is 16 amino acids long. Trimming removed 1 base at V and 2 bases at J, with 15 bases between. Germline CDR1 is SEHNR and CDR2 is FQNEAQ (reference sequence). The CDR3 here is CASSLGQSGLAYEQYF. CDR3 DNA sequence: TGTGCCAGCAGCTTAGGACAGAGCGGGTTGGCCTACGAGCAGTACTTC.